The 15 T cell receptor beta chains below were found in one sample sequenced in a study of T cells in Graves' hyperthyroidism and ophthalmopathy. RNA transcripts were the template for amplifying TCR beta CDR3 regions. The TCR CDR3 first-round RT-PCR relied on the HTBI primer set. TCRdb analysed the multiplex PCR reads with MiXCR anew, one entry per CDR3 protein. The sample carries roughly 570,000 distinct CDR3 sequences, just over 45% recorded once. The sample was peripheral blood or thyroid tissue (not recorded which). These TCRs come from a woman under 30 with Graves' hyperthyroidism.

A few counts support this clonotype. Here the CDR3 reads CASSHTGTGTYEQYF. The CDR3 nucleotides read TGCGCCAGCAGCCATACCGGGACAGGGACCTACGAGCAGTACTTC. This chain joins TRBV4-1 and TRBJ2-7; 9 nucleotides line up with TRBD1. CDR3 length equals 15 residues. Germline CDR1 MGHRA, CDR2 YSYEKL. The trim removed 3 bases at V and 2 bases at J, leaving 5 bases unmatched.

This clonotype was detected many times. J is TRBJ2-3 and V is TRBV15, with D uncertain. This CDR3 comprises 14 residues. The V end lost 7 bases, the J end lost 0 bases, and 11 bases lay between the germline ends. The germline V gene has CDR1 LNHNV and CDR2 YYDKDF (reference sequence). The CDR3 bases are TGTGCCACCATATCAGGCGGCAGCACAGATACGCAGTATTTT. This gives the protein CATISGGSTDTQYF. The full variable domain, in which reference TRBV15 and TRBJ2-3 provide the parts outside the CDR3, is DAMVIQNPRYQVTQFGKPVTLSCSQTLNHNVMYWYQQKSSQAPKLLFHYYDKDFNNEADTPDNFQSRRPNTSFCFLDIRSPGLGDTAMYLCATISGGSTDTQYFGPGTRLTVL.

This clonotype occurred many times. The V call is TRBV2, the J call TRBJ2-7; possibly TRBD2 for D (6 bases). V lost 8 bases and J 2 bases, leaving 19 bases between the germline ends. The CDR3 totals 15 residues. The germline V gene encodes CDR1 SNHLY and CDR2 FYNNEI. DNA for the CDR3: TGTGCCAGCCACGCCGGGCTAAAGCGGGCCTACGAGCAGTACTTC. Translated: CASHAGLKRAYEQYF.

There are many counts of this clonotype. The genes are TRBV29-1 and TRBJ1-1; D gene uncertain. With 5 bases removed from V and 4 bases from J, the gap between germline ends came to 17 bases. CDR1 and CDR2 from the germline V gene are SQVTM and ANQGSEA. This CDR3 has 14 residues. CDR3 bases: TGCAGCGTTCCCAACCCGATAGGCTTCACTGAAGCTTTCTTT. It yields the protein CSVPNPIGFTEAFF.

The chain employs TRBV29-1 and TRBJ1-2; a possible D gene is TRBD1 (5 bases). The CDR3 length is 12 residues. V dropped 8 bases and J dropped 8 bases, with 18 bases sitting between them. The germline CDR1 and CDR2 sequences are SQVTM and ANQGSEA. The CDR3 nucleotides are TGCAGCCAAGTTCCGGACACCAAGGGCTACACCTTC. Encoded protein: CSQVPDTKGYTF.

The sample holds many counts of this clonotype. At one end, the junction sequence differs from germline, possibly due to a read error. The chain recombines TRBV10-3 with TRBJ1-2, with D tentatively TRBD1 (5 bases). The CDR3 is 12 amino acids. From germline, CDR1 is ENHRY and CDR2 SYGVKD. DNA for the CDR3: TGTGCCATCAGTGAGTCAACAGCCAGGGTGGTCTTC. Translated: CAISESTARVVF.

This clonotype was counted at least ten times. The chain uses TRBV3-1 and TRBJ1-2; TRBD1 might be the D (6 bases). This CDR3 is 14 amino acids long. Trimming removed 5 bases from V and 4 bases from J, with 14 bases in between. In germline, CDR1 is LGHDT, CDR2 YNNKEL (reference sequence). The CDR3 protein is CASSRTGTGYGYTF. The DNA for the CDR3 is TGTGCCAGCAGCAGAACAGGGACGGGCTATGGCTACACCTTC.

CDR3 coding DNA: TGTGCCAGCAGCTCAGAAGGGGTGGGGCAGTACTTC. It is translated as CASSSEGVGQYF. J is TRBJ2-7 and V is TRBV7-9; the D gene is possibly TRBD1 (5 bases). Deletions cut 4 bases from V and 9 bases from J, with 13 bases between. Germline V gives CDR1 SEHNR, CDR2 FQNEAQ (reference sequence). The CDR3 loop spans 12 amino acids.

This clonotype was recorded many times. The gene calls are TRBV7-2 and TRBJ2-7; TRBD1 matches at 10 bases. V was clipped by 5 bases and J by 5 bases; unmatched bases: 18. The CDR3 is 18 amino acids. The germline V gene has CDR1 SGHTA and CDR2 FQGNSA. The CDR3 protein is CASSPFIMGRQGANEQYF. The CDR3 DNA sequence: TGTGCCAGCAGCCCGTTTATTATGGGGAGACAGGGGGCTAACGAGCAGTACTTC.

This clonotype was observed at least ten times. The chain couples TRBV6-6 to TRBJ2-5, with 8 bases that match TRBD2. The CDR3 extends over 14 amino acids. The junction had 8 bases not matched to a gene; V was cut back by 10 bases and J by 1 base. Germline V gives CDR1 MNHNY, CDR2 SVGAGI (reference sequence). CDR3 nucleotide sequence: TGTGCCACCGCCCGGGAGGGCCTCCAAGAGACCCAGTACTTC. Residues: CATAREGLQETQYF.

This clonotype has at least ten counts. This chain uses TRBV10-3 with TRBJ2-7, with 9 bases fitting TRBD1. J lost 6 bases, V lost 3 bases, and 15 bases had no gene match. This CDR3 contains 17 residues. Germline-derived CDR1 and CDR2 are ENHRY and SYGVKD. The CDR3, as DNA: TGTGCCATCAGTGATCTAACGCGGACAGGGGACACCTCCGAGCAGTACTTC. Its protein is CAISDLTRTGDTSEQYF.

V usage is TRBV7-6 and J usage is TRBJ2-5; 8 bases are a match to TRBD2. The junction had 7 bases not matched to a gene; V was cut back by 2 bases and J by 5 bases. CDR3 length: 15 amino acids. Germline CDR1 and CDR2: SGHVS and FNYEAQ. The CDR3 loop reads CASSLNFGGRETQYF. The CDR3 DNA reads TGTGCCAGCAGCTTAAATTTCGGCGGGAGGGAGACCCAGTACTTC.

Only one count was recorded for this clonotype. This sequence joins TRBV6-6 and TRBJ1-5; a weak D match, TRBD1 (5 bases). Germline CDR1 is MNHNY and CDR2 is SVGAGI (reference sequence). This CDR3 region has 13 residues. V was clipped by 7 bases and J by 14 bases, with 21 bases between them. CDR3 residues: CASTLGGSDYEHF. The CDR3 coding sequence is TGTGCCAGCACCTTGGGGGGATCTGATTACGAGCATTTT.

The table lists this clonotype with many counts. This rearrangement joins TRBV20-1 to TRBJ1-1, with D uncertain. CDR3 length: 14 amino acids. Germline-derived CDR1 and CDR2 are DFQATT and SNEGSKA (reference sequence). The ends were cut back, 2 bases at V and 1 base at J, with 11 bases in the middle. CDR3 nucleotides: TGCAGTGCTAGACCCATACACGGGAACACTGAAGCTTTCTTT. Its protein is CSARPIHGNTEAFF.

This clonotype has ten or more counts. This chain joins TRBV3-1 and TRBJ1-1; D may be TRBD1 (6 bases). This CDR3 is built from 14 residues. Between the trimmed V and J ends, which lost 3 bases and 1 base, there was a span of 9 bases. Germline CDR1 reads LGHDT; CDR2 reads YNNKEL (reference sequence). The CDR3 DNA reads TGTGCCAGCAGCCAGACAGGAGAGAACACTGAAGCTTTCTTT. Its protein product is CASSQTGENTEAFF.